This T cell receptor (beta chain) appears in the sequencing data of a study of T-cell reconstitution after alpha-beta-depleted transplantation in children. General observations from the study: After transplant, high TCRbeta diversity at day 60 in some patients arose from surviving recipient T cells and thymic progenitors. T-cell counts and diversity at one year following transplant were attributed mainly to newly produced T cells. Several hundred rapidly expanded clones from non-depleted graft cells reportedly supplied alpha-beta T cells about two months post-transplant.

Unique molecular identifiers were incorporated into the prepared TCRbeta library. Via MiXCR, TCRdb re-called the PCR reads, giving one row per CDR3 protein. Here the sample spans about 870,000 distinct CDR3 sequences, 15% to 20% being singletons. Note on this clonotype: Its antigen is unknown.

Looked up from germline, CDR1 is LNHDA and CDR2 is SQIVND (reference sequence). The CDR3 runs to 13 residues. The ends were cut back, 5 bases at V and 1 base at J, with 9 bases in the middle. This TCR derives from a male patient younger than 18 who had a stem cell transplant for acute lymphoblastic leukemia, so the T cells may come from the graft donor. The sequences come from PBMCs, mostly from graft donor cells, collected 360 days after TCRalphabeta/CD19-depleted stem cell transplant. This chain connects TRBV19 to TRBJ2-7; D call uncertain. The CDR3 sequence: CASSSATSYEQYF. As DNA, the CDR3 is TGTGCCAGTAGTTCCGCGACATCCTACGAGCAGTACTTC.